This T cell receptor (beta chain) was identified in a study of CXCR3-negative and CXCR3-positive naive CD8 T cells. With UMI labels, 5' RACE was used to prepare the TRB cDNA libraries. For each CDR3 protein, TCRdb gives one entry from its re-call of the 5' RACE reads, without DNA. The record lists 70,000 to 100,000 distinct CDR3 sequences, of which the ten most abundant hold 1.7%. Germline V gives CDR1 PRHDT, CDR2 FYEKMQ (reference sequence). The CDR3 extends over 12 amino acids. This chain joins TRBV13 and TRBJ2-7; TCRdb returns TRBD2, unconfirmable since there is no DNA. The TCR originated in a human donor in good health. Some clones in this sample may be carry-over from other donors' samples. The material sequenced was naive CXCR3- CD8+ T cells from blood. Subset of the sample: CD45RO-CCR7+CD27+CD95- naive CD8+ T cells lacking CXCR3 (TNR3-). The CDR3 here is CASSLRVGEQYF.